This TCR beta chain derives from a study of blood T cell repertoires in COVID-19. Study context: The samples span acute and convalescent COVID-19 from the United States, Italy and Spain. PBMCs, B-cell-depleted T cells, or T cells were the source of the cDNA or gDNA that made up the material.

CDR3 length: 14 residues. V dropped 6 bases and J dropped 5; count of bases not matched to a gene: 9. Germline V gene data show CDR1 as SQVTM and CDR2 as ANQGSEA. As originally analysed: Amplification with reference gene primers provided the estimates of nucleated cell counts. Some clones are missing from TCRdb's copy, which holds only in-frame ones; the method was immunoSEQ multiplex PCR. From that table come the V and J calls and clone size; the DNA was used to work out D and trimming. The sample yields about 230,000 clones, around 84% seen once. Source material: peripheral blood. This TCR came from a woman between 35 and 50 years old who had recovered from COVID-19. The chain joins TRBV29-1 to TRBJ1-1, with 10 bases that match TRBD1. The CDR3 loop reads CSVERQGAGTEAFF. Written as DNA, the CDR3 is TGCAGCGTGGAAAGACAGGGGGCCGGGACTGAAGCTTTCTTT.